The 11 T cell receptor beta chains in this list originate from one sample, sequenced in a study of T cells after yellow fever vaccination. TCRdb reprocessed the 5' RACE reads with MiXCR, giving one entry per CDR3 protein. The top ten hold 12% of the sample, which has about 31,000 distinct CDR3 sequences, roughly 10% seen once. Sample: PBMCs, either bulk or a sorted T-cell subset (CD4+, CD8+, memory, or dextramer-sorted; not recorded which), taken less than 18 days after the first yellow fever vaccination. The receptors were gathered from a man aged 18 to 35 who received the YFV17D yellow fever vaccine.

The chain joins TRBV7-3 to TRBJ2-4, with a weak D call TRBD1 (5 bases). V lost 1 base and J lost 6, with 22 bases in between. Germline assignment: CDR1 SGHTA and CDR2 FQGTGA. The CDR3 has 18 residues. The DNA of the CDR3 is TGTGCCAGCAGCTTAAGAGTAGGGGCTCTTCTTTCGAGAAACATTCAGTACTTC. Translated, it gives CASSLRVGALLSRNIQYF.

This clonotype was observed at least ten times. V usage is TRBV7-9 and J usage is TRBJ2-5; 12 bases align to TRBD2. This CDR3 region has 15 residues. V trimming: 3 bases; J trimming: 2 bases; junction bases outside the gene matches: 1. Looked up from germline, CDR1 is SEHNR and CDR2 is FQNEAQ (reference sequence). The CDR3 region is CASSLTSGGQETQYF. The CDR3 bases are TGTGCCAGCAGCTTGACTAGCGGGGGACAAGAGACCCAGTACTTC.

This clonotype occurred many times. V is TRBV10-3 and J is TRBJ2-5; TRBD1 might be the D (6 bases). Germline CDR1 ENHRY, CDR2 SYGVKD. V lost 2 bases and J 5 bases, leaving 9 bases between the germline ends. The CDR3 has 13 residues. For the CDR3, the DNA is TGTGCCATCAGTGAGCCCGACAGGGAGACCCAGTACTTC. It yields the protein CAISEPDRETQYF.

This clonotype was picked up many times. The CDR3: CSAWWGLAGGPNTDTQYF. The DNA of the CDR3 is TGCAGTGCCTGGTGGGGACTAGCGGGGGGGCCAAACACAGATACGCAGTATTTT. The chain combines TRBV20-1 with TRBJ2-3; 16 positions match TRBD2. Germline loops: CDR1 DFQATT, CDR2 SNEGSKA (reference sequence). This CDR3 has 18 residues. Losses at the gene ends were 6 bases for V and 2 bases for J; bases not matched to a gene: 11.

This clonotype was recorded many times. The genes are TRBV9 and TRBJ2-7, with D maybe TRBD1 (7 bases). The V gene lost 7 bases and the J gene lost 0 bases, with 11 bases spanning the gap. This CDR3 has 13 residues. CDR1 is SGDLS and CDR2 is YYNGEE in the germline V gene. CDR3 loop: CASGGTDSYEQYF. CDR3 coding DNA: TGTGCCAGCGGGGGGACAGACTCCTACGAGCAGTACTTC. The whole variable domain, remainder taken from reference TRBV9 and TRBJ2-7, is DSGVTQTPKHLITATGQRVTLRCSPRSGDLSVYWYQQSLDQGLQFLIQYYNGEERAKGNILERFSAQQFPDLHSELNLSSLELGDSALYFCASGGTDSYEQYFGPGTRLTVT.

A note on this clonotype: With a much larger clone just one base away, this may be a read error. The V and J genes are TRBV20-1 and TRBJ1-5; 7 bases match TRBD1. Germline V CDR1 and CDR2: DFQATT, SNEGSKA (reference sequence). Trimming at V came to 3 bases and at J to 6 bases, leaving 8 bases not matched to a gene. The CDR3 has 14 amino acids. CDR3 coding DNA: TGCAGTGCTAGGCCGGACAGGATGAGTCAGCCCCAGCATTTT. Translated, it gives CSARPDRMSQPQHF.

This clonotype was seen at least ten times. The CDR3: CSVEGVGTENTEAFF. CDR3 coding DNA: TGCAGCGTTGAGGGGGTCGGGACAGAAAACACTGAAGCTTTCTTT. The genes are TRBV29-1 and TRBJ1-1, with TRBD1 matching over 7 bases. CDR3 size: 15 residues. Trimming took 3 bases from V and 2 from J; bases not matched to a gene: 9. The germline V gene encodes CDR1 SQVTM and CDR2 ANQGSEA.

The CDR3 region has the DNA TGTGCCAGCAGTTTTGCCGGCAGCGCTGAAGCTTTCTTT. It translates to CASSFAGSAEAFF. The rearrangement uses TRBV12-3 or TRBV12-4 and TRBJ1-1, with D hard to call. The CDR3 consists of 13 residues. V was clipped by 3 bases and J by 6 bases, with 11 bases between them.

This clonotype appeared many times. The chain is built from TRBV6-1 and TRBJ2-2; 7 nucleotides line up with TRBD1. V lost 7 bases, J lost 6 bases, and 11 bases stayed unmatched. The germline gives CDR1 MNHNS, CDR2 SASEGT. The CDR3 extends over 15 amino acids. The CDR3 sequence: CASTPGQLRAGELFF. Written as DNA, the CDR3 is TGTGCCAGCACCCCGGGACAGCTTCGTGCCGGGGAGCTGTTTTTT.

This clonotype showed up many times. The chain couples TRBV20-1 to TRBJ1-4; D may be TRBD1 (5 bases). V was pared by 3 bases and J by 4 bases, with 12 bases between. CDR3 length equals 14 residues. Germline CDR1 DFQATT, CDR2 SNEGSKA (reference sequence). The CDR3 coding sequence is TGCAGTGCTAGTCCCGGGGCCGATAATGAAAAACTGTTTTTT. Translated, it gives CSASPGADNEKLFF.

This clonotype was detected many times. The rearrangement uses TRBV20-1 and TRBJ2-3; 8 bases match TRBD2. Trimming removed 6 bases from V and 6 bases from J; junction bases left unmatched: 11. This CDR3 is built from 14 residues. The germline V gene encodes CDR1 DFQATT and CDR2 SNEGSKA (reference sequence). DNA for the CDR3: TGCAGTGCCACAGGTGGCGGGGGGTTGGATACGCAGTATTTT. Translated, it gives CSATGGGGLDTQYF.